The 24 T cell receptor beta chains reported below all come from one sample, sequenced in a study of chronic HIV infection and antiretroviral therapy. MiXCR, applied by TCRdb to the 5' RACE reads, yields one record per CDR3 protein. The sample gives about 48,000 distinct CDR3 sequences, under 20% of which show up once; 2.8% is in the top ten. The sequenced material came from peripheral blood. These receptors were obtained from an adult who had HIV and had not received antiretroviral therapy, or was an uninfected healthy control (not recorded which).

This chain links TRBV7-9 with TRBJ1-4, with 10 nucleotides matching TRBD1. In germline, CDR1 is SEHNR, CDR2 FQNEAQ (reference sequence). This CDR3 spans 18 amino acids. Germline trimming cut 6 bases from V and 0 bases from J; bases unmatched to any gene: 10. CDR3 coding DNA: TGTGCCAGCAGATCGACGGGACAGGGGATCGCAACTAATGAAAAACTGTTTTTT. Translation gives CASRSTGQGIATNEKLFF. Using reference TRBV7-9 and TRBJ1-4 for the parts outside the CDR3, the full variable domain is DTGVSQNPRHKITKRGQNVTFRCDPISEHNRLYWYRQTLGQGPEFLTYFQNEAQLEKSRLLSDRFSAERPKGSFSTLEIQRTEQGDSAMYLCASRSTGQGIATNEKLFFGSGTQLSVL.

This rearrangement joins TRBV7-6 to TRBJ2-3; 8 bases are a match to TRBD2. V gave up 4 bases and J gave up 6 bases; unmatched junction bases: 6. This CDR3 has 14 residues. In germline, CDR1 is SGHVS, CDR2 FNYEAQ. The CDR3 loop is CASSSAGEVDTQYF. The CDR3 region has the DNA TGTGCCAGCAGCTCAGCGGGAGAGGTTGATACGCAGTATTTT.

This clonotype was seen more than once but under ten times. The chain has TRBV20-1 and TRBJ2-7; D is unclear. The CDR3 covers 15 residues. Germline CDR1 and CDR2: DFQATT and SNEGSKA (reference sequence). The germline V and J ends were trimmed by 5 bases and 0 bases, with 17 bases remaining between them. This chain's CDR3 is CSAPRSGSSSYEQYF. The CDR3 coding sequence is TGCAGTGCTCCTAGGTCGGGTAGCAGCTCCTACGAGCAGTACTTC.

This clonotype turned up a few times. The chain carries TRBV6-5 and TRBJ1-2; 7 nucleotides line up with TRBD1. The CDR3 loop spans 17 amino acids. The germline gives CDR1 MNHEY, CDR2 SVGAGI. V lost 6 bases to trimming and J lost 5 bases; unmatched junction nucleotides: 18. The CDR3: CASSFDRERGVAYGYTF. CDR3 nucleotides: TGTGCCAGCAGCTTTGACAGGGAAAGAGGCGTGGCATATGGCTACACCTTC.

The rearrangement uses TRBV11-2 and TRBJ2-3, with 10 positions matching TRBD2. Unmatched junction bases numbered 8, after V lost 5 bases and J lost 6 bases. The germline V gene encodes CDR1 SGHAT and CDR2 FQNNGV. The CDR3 extends over 15 amino acids. The CDR3 protein is CASSPLGAGGDTQYF. Written as DNA, the CDR3 is TGTGCCAGCAGCCCCCTGGGAGCGGGAGGGGATACGCAGTATTTT.

This clonotype has only a few counts. The chain couples TRBV7-6 to TRBJ1-4; perhaps TRBD1 as D (5 bases). Germline-derived CDR1 and CDR2 are SGHVS and FNYEAQ. The CDR3 runs 14 residues. V gave up 2 bases and J gave up 8 bases, with 12 bases separating them. The CDR3 region is CASSLNTGGEKLFF. The CDR3 nucleotides are TGTGCCAGCAGCTTAAATACGGGGGGGGAAAAACTGTTTTTT.

This chain uses TRBV29-1 with TRBJ2-2; D is ambiguous. Germline CDR1 reads SQVTM; CDR2 reads ANQGSEA. V was clipped by 7 bases and J by 4 bases, with 13 bases between them. This CDR3 has 13 amino acids. CDR3 amino acids: CSGRSLGTGELFF. The CDR3 nucleotides read TGCAGCGGAAGGAGTTTGGGCACCGGGGAGCTGTTTTTT.

V gene TRBV7-9 combines with J gene TRBJ1-1, with D perhaps TRBD1 (6 bases). Between the trimmed V and J ends, which lost 6 bases and 1 base, there was a span of 15 bases. This CDR3 contains 15 residues. Per germline, CDR1 SEHNR and CDR2 FQNEAQ (reference sequence). CDR3: CASRSAGDKNTEAFF. Written as DNA, the CDR3 is TGTGCCAGCAGGTCCGCAGGGGATAAGAACACTGAAGCTTTCTTT.

The V and J genes are TRBV28 and TRBJ1-4; possible D gene TRBD1, 5 bases. Germline CDR1 reads MDHEN; CDR2 reads SYDVKM. V was clipped by 2 bases and J by 7 bases, with 14 bases between them. The CDR3 spans 15 residues. Here the CDR3 reads CASSLPSGWSEKLFF. In DNA form, the CDR3 reads TGTGCCAGCAGTTTACCTTCAGGGTGGAGTGAAAAACTGTTTTTT.

The CDR3 is CSVFKPTSGSADTGELFF. The CDR3 DNA is TGCAGCGTTTTTAAGCCAACTAGCGGGAGTGCGGACACCGGGGAGCTGTTTTTT. The chain combines TRBV29-1 with TRBJ2-2, with 11 bases matching TRBD2. CDR3 length: 18 residues. Trimming took 5 bases from V and 3 from J; bases not matched to a gene: 14. CDR1 SQVTM and CDR2 ANQGSEA come from the germline V gene.

The chain links TRBV27 to TRBJ2-1, with TRBD2 matching over 7 bases. This CDR3 has 16 amino acids. The V gene end was trimmed by 5 bases and the J gene end by 4 bases; junction bases not matched to a gene: 11. Germline-derived CDR1 and CDR2 are MNHEY and SMNVEV (reference sequence). The CDR3 coding sequence is TGTGCCAGCAGTCGAAGTTCGGCTAGCGGATACAATGAGCAGTTCTTC. This translates into CASSRSSASGYNEQFF.

This clonotype was seen only a few times. The rearrangement uses TRBV28 and TRBJ2-7; perhaps TRBD2 as D (5 bases). V was cut by 3 bases and J by 2 bases, with 17 bases left in between. Germline lookup yields CDR1 MDHEN and CDR2 SYDVKM. CDR3 length equals 16 residues. This CDR3 is CASSFGVGNDPYEQYF. In DNA form, the CDR3 reads TGTGCCAGCAGTTTTGGAGTCGGGAATGACCCCTACGAGCAGTACTTC.

This clonotype was seen more than once but under ten times. This rearrangement joins TRBV9 to TRBJ2-3; D uncertain. This CDR3 is built from 16 residues. The germline gives CDR1 SGDLS, CDR2 YYNGEE. The ends were cut back, 1 base at V and 0 bases at J, with 12 bases in the middle. CDR3 residues: CASSVPLRGSTDTQYF. Here the CDR3 DNA reads TGTGCCAGCAGCGTACCTCTGCGCGGTAGCACAGATACGCAGTATTTT.

In this sample, this clonotype turned up a few times. This chain links TRBV28 with TRBJ2-3; 9 bases map to TRBD2. The germline V gene encodes CDR1 MDHEN and CDR2 SYDVKM. V shed 6 bases and J 0 bases; nucleotides not matched to a gene: 4. The CDR3 consists of 15 residues. The CDR3 DNA reads TGTGCCAGCAGCCCTCTAGCGGGGAGCACAGATACGCAGTATTTT. Translated, it gives CASSPLAGSTDTQYF.

This clonotype was detected a few times. The rearrangement joins TRBV28 to TRBJ2-7, with 9 bases matching TRBD1. The CDR3 has 13 amino acids. With 4 bases clipped from V and 5 bases from J, the junction kept 3 bases outside the gene matches. Germline-derived CDR1 and CDR2 are MDHEN and SYDVKM. The DNA of the CDR3 is TGTGCCAGCAGTTCGGGACAGGGAAACGAGCAGTACTTC. As protein: CASSSGQGNEQYF.

This chain uses TRBV11-3 with TRBJ2-1; TRBD2 matches at 8 bases. The V and J ends lost 5 bases and 5 bases, in that order; junction bases with no gene match: 14. The CDR3 extends over 17 amino acids. Germline values: CDR1 SGHNT, CDR2 YENEEA. The CDR3 bases are TGTGCCAGCAGCGGGAAAGATTCGGGACTAGAAAACAATGAGCAGTTCTTC. Residues: CASSGKDSGLENNEQFF.

This clonotype was recorded a few times. The chain uses TRBV24-1 and TRBJ2-1; D unresolved. The CDR3 has 17 residues. CDR1 and CDR2 (germline): KGHDR, SFDVKD. V lost 3 bases and J 1 base, leaving 15 bases between the germline ends. CDR3 coding DNA: TGTGCCACCAGTGATCCCCCAGGCGGCCTATCCTACAATGAGCAGTTCTTC. This gives the protein CATSDPPGGLSYNEQFF.

The rearrangement links TRBV7-2 to TRBJ1-2, with 11 bases lining up with TRBD1. The ends lost 4 bases at V and 3 bases at J; junction bases unmatched: 7. The CDR3 is made up of 16 amino acids. Germline assignment: CDR1 SGHTA and CDR2 FQGNSA. CDR3 nucleotide sequence: TGTGCCAGCAGCTCAGGTTGGGGACAGGGGGACTATGGCTACACCTTC. It is translated as CASSSGWGQGDYGYTF.

This clonotype was detected only once. The V and J genes are TRBV10-3 and TRBJ2-3, with D tentatively TRBD1 or TRBD2 (5 bases each). Germline V gives CDR1 ENHRY, CDR2 SYGVKD. V gave up 5 bases and J gave up 6 bases, with 12 bases separating them. The CDR3 runs to 13 residues. CDR3 in DNA: TGTGCCATCAGTAACGGGACCCGGGATACGCAGTATTTT. Protein product: CAISNGTRDTQYF.

There are a few counts of this clonotype. The chain couples TRBV2 to TRBJ1-1; D gene unclear. Deletions cut 3 bases from V and 0 bases from J, with 8 bases between. This CDR3 is built from 14 residues. Germline-derived CDR1 and CDR2 are SNHLY and FYNNEI. The CDR3 region is CASSEEKLNTEAFF. As DNA, the CDR3 is TGTGCCAGCAGTGAGGAGAAACTGAACACTGAAGCTTTCTTT.

This clonotype has more than one count but fewer than ten. This rearrangement joins TRBV29-1 to TRBJ2-3; maybe TRBD1 (5 bases). CDR1 and CDR2 (germline): SQVTM, ANQGSEA. Trimming left V 5 bases short and J 6 bases short, with 15 bases between. The CDR3 is 13 amino acids. The CDR3 DNA reads as TGCAGCGTTCTTCCGCGGAAGGGGGATACGCAGTATTTT. It is translated as CSVLPRKGDTQYF.

This clonotype has a handful of counts. V gene TRBV20-1 combines with J gene TRBJ2-7; D might be TRBD1 (5 bases). With 3 bases removed from V and 5 bases from J, the gap between germline ends came to 11 bases. The CDR3 consists of 12 residues. Germline V lookup: CDR1 DFQATT, CDR2 SNEGSKA (reference sequence). The CDR3 DNA reads TGCAGTGCTAGCCTGACAGCTAACGAGCAGTACTTC. Amino acid sequence: CSASLTANEQYF.

As DNA, the CDR3 is TGTGCCAGCAGTTTAAACTTACTAGCTAGGTACGAGCAGTACTTC. Residues: CASSLNLLARYEQYF. The chain carries TRBV28 and TRBJ2-7; possibly TRBD2 for D (6 bases). The CDR3 is 15 amino acids. CDR1 is MDHEN and CDR2 is SYDVKM in the germline V gene. V lost 2 bases to trimming and J lost 4 bases, with 15 bases between them.

This clonotype was seen more than once but under ten times. The chain combines TRBV9 with TRBJ2-1; D is possibly TRBD2 (6 bases). CDR3 length: 17 amino acids. The germline V and J ends were trimmed by 0 bases and 3 bases, with 16 bases remaining between them. The germline gives CDR1 SGDLS, CDR2 YYNGEE. The CDR3 coding sequence is TGTGCCAGCAGCGTAGACTCCATAGCGGCGGTCTACAATGAGCAGTTCTTC. Protein: CASSVDSIAAVYNEQFF. Full variable domain (outside the CDR3, taken from reference TRBV9 and TRBJ2-1): DSGVTQTPKHLITATGQRVTLRCSPRSGDLSVYWYQQSLDQGLQFLIQYYNGEERAKGNILERFSAQQFPDLHSELNLSSLELGDSALYFCASSVDSIAAVYNEQFFGPGTRLTVL.